The 20 T cell receptor beta chains given below trace back to one sample, sequenced in a study of T cell responses to AZD1222 COVID-19 vaccine. Repertoires were generated with immunoSEQ multiplex PCR, while TCRdb's copy carries only in-frame clones and drops some. This sample has about 150,000 clones, with roughly nine tenths found just once. This sample comprised peripheral blood, obtained on day 0 of AZD1222 vaccination. All receptors derive from an adult in good health.

The chain joins TRBV12-3 or TRBV12-4 to TRBJ1-5; D remains unclear. This CDR3 has 12 amino acids. With 6 bases removed from V and 3 bases from J, the gap between germline ends came to 6 bases. The DNA of the CDR3 is TGTGCCAGCAGAGGAACCAATCAGCCCCAGCATTTT. Translation gives CASRGTNQPQHF.

The chain combines TRBV18 with TRBJ2-7, with D possibly TRBD2 on 6 matching bases. Germline CDR1 and CDR2: KGHSH and LQKENI. CDR3 length: 15 amino acids. The ends were cut back, 3 bases at V and 3 bases at J, with 15 bases in the middle. The chain's CDR3 is CASSPWRDTGYEQYF. CDR3 nucleotides: TGTGCCAGCTCACCCTGGAGGGATACGGGCTACGAGCAGTACTTC.

The rearrangement links TRBV28 to TRBJ2-3, with 7 bases lining up with TRBD2. The germline V gene has CDR1 MDHEN and CDR2 SYDVKM. The CDR3 is 15 amino acids. The V and J ends lost 2 bases and 2 bases, in that order; junction bases with no gene match: 4. CDR3 sequence reads: CASSLIAGPTDTQYF. CDR3 nucleotides: TGTGCCAGCAGTTTAATAGCGGGCCCCACAGATACGCAGTATTTT.

The gene calls are TRBV7-8 and TRBJ1-1; 9 bases match TRBD1. The trim removed 4 bases at V and 5 bases at J, leaving 2 bases unmatched. This CDR3 has 13 amino acids. Per germline, CDR1 SGHVS and CDR2 FQNEAQ. The CDR3 DNA reads TGTGCCAGCAGCTCAGACAGGGGGACTGAAGCTTTCTTT. Amino acids: CASSSDRGTEAFF.

The chain couples TRBV18 to TRBJ1-1; no firm D call. Trimming stripped 0 bases from V and 2 bases from J, with 10 bases between. CDR1 is KGHSH, CDR2 LQKENI, per germline. This CDR3 spans 15 amino acids. The CDR3 region is CASSPPQVPNTEAFF. CDR3 coding DNA: TGTGCCAGCTCACCACCTCAGGTGCCCAACACTGAAGCTTTCTTT.

The chain couples TRBV11-3 to TRBJ1-2, with D unclear. Germline V gene data show CDR1 as SGHNT and CDR2 as YENEEA. V was clipped by 4 bases and J by 5 bases, with 8 bases between them. This CDR3 is 12 amino acids long. CDR3 DNA: TGTGCCAGCAGCTCGGACTGGTATGGCTACACCTTC. Amino acids: CASSSDWYGYTF.

The rearrangement links TRBV28 to TRBJ1-6; no clear D. V was pared by 6 bases and J by 8 bases, with 8 bases between. The CDR3 length is 12 residues. Germline CDR1 and CDR2: MDHEN and SYDVKM. The CDR3 bases are TGTGCCAGCAGCATAGTGGATTCACCCCTCCACTTT. Its translation is CASSIVDSPLHF. The full variable domain, rest sourced from reference TRBV28 and TRBJ1-6, is DVKVTQSSRYLVKRTGEKVFLECVQDMDHENMFWYRQDPGLGLRLIYFSYDVKMKEKGDIPEGYSVSREKKERFSLILESASTNQTSMYLCASSIVDSPLHFGNGTRLTVT.

V is TRBV7-3 and J is TRBJ1-1, with TRBD1 as a possible D gene (6 bases). CDR1 is SGHTA, CDR2 FQGTGA, per germline. Trimming shortened V by 2 bases and J by 7 bases, and 11 bases separated the two germline ends. The CDR3 totals 13 residues. DNA of the CDR3: TGTGCCAGCAGCTTACTCCCAGGGGATGAAGCTTTCTTT. It is translated as CASSLLPGDEAFF.

The J gene is TRBJ1-3, the V gene TRBV27; D remains unclear. V shed 5 bases and J shed 1 base, with 12 bases lying between them. CDR1 and CDR2 (germline): MNHEY, SMNVEV (reference sequence). The CDR3 runs to 15 residues. CDR3 DNA: TGTGCCAGCAGTCTGAGGGAAGGATCTGGAAACACCATATATTTT. This sequence encodes CASSLREGSGNTIYF.

The chain links TRBV5-4 to TRBJ2-2, with D tentatively TRBD1 (6 bases). V lost 4 bases and J lost 7, with 20 bases in between. The CDR3 totals 16 residues. Germline CDR1 is SGHNT and CDR2 is YYREEE (reference sequence). CDR3 nucleotide sequence: TGTGCCAGCAGCCCCACGGAGACAGGAGGAATCGGGGAGCTGTTTTTT. Translated, it gives CASSPTETGGIGELFF.

The count of this clone is one. The chain is built from TRBV7-2 and TRBJ1-5, with 7 bases aligning to TRBD1. The CDR3 has 13 amino acids. J lost 12 bases, V lost 1 base, and 6 bases had no gene match. Germline V CDR1 and CDR2: SGHTA, FQGNSA. The CDR3 bases are TGTGCCAGCAGCTTAGTACGGGACAGACACCAGCATTTT. Protein product: CASSLVRDRHQHF.

This clone was observed once. V gene TRBV5-1 combines with J gene TRBJ2-1, with 14 bases matching TRBD2. The CDR3 length is 18 residues. With V trimmed by 4 bases and J by 3 bases, 9 bases remained unmatched. Germline loops: CDR1 SGHRS, CDR2 YFSETQ. CDR3 DNA: TGCGCCAGCAGCCAGGGTATCGGGACTAGCGGGAGCTACAATGAGCAGTTCTTC. It specifies CASSQGIGTSGSYNEQFF.

The chain is built from TRBV12-2 and TRBJ2-3; TRBD2 is taken as the D call from the table, unchecked against the DNA. TRBV12-2 is noted as a pseudogene. The CDR3 is 20 residues long. DNA for the CDR3: TGTGCAAGTCGCTCCTATGAAATAGCGGGAGTAATCAAGTCGAGAGATACGCAGTATTTT. Amino acid sequence: CASRSYEIAGVIKSRDTQYF.

J is TRBJ2-1 and V is TRBV7-6, with D tentatively TRBD1 (6 bases). Trimming removed 5 bases from V and 3 bases from J, with 14 bases in between. The CDR3 is made up of 15 amino acids. CDR1 and CDR2 from the germline V gene are SGHVS and FNYEAQ. The DNA for the CDR3 is TGTGCCAGCAGCCCCAGACAGGCCAGCTACAATGAGCAGTTCTTC. Translated: CASSPRQASYNEQFF.

The V call is TRBV7-2, the J call TRBJ1-1, with 7 bases fitting TRBD1. The germline CDR1 and CDR2 sequences are SGHTA and FQGNSA. This CDR3 region has 15 residues. The junction had 6 bases not matched to a gene; V was cut back by 4 bases and J by 1 base. The CDR3 DNA reads TGTGCCAGCAGCTCCCTCCAGGGGGGGAACACTGAAGCTTTCTTT. As protein: CASSSLQGGNTEAFF.

The chain recombines TRBV2 with TRBJ1-5; 7 bases map to TRBD1. Looked up from germline, CDR1 is SNHLY and CDR2 is FYNNEI. CDR3 length: 15 residues. The V gene end was trimmed by 6 bases and the J gene end by 7 bases; junction bases not matched to a gene: 12. The CDR3 region has the DNA TGTGCCAGCAGGGAAAGACAGGGTGTGGACCAGCCCCAGCATTTT. It yields the protein CASRERQGVDQPQHF.

V is TRBV9 and J is TRBJ1-2; D gene unclear. Per germline, CDR1 SGDLS and CDR2 YYNGEE. V gave up 0 bases and J gave up 3 bases, with 9 bases separating them. The CDR3 extends over 14 amino acids. As DNA, the CDR3 is TGTGCCAGCAGCGTAGGGTCTGGGGACTATGGCTACACCTTC. Protein sequence: CASSVGSGDYGYTF.

The chain joins TRBV6-5 to TRBJ2-1; D might be TRBD2 (6 bases). This CDR3 is 15 amino acids long. Germline CDR1 MNHEY, CDR2 SVGAGI. Trimming took 3 bases from V and 5 from J, leaving 14 bases between them. The CDR3 coding sequence is TGTGCCAGCAGTTATGGCGGGATTGCCCACAATGAGCAGTTCTTC. The encoded protein is CASSYGGIAHNEQFF.

The rearrangement uses TRBV28 and TRBJ2-2, with D maybe TRBD2 (5 bases). Per germline, CDR1 MDHEN and CDR2 SYDVKM. This CDR3 is 13 amino acids long. V lost 5 bases, J lost 6 bases, and 10 bases lay in between. The CDR3 here is CASSPRGAGELFF. Here the CDR3 DNA reads TGTGCCAGCAGTCCCCGGGGAGCCGGGGAGCTGTTTTTT.

This chain connects TRBV9 to TRBJ2-1, with TRBD2 identical over 13 bases. The CDR3 runs to 16 residues. Unmatched junction bases numbered 5, after V lost 4 bases and J lost 4 bases. Germline V lookup: CDR1 SGDLS, CDR2 YYNGEE. The CDR3, as DNA: TGTGCCAGCAGCCCCCGACTAGCGGGAGGATACAATGAGCAGTTCTTC. Translating gives CASSPRLAGGYNEQFF.